This record covers a single TCR beta chain. This clone came up once. What this receptor recognizes is not known. No base-level quality is on record; no much larger clone is a single base apart. The data derive from a study of shared clonotypes between healthy human individuals (dated by TCRdb to 2020 to 2021). Notes on the research overall: The cohort comprised a couple of women and a few men aged 18 to 49 years. To increase sequencing depth and limit assay-specific biases, different laboratories used diverse techniques to prepare libraries and sequence TCR repertoires. Per donor, leukapheresis produced somewhere between about 0.9 and 9.5 billion PBMCs. To estimate repertoire size and how much clonotypes are shared between individuals, the study performed deep sequencing of blood TCR repertoires from a few healthy adults. For each donor, CD4 naive and CD4 memory were each run on three plates, CD8 naive on two plates, and CD8 memory on one plate.

TCR CDR3 regions were amplified from genomic DNA by multiplex PCR using the deep immunoSEQ assay. Extracted genomic DNA from each cell subset was distributed evenly across all wells of several immunoSEQ 96-well plates, and each plate was treated as a replicate. For sorted subsets, approximately 200 ng of genomic DNA, equivalent to around 29,000 T cell genomes, went into each replicate PCR. Purified libraries were measured with a Qubit 3.0 fluorometer, size-checked on a Bioanalyzer 2100, and measured again with the KAPA Library Quantification kit. A separate single-read 150-cycle Illumina NextSeq 550 flow cell was used to sequence each immunoSEQ 96-well plate. Per the original workflow: The immunoSEQ output contained only junctional sequences without quality scores, so filtering could not match that applied to full-length reads. Sequences were annotated with PyIR, a Python wrapper for IgBLAST v1.9, and V/J genes and CDR3 were assigned using IMGT germline references. Any read was removed if the V/J assignment was weak (E-value above 1e-6), the CDR3 was missing, or the read contained stop codons, out-of-frame junctions, or ambiguous translated residues. V3J clonotypes were defined as sequences sharing an identical inferred V gene, J gene, and CDR3 amino acid sequence. To compute the percentage overlap between repertoires, the number of shared unique clonotypes was divided by the size of the smaller repertoire. Richness of each repertoire was evaluated using RTK rarefaction, the Chao1 estimator, and Recon v2.1 estimates of unobserved clonotypes. Generation probabilities were computed with OLGA for all TCRbeta clonotypes obtained by the gDNA method from a handful of donors. TCRdb provides this immuneACCESS table in a form limited to in-frame rearrangements. Some clones are lacking; in checked studies, under half of them reflect an unresolved V gene, and why the rest are absent is not known. The V and J calls and the clone size are those of that table, but D and trimming were determined from the DNA. The sample table records about 2.4 million clones; approximately 93% of these occur just once. The ten largest clones capture around 0.37% of the sample.

The donors were healthy, HIV-negative adults who had no recently reported acute infections or vaccinations. All donors were Caucasian adults living in Nashville, Tennessee, USA. CD4+ T cells were enriched by magnetic negative selection; naive cells were then positively selected on CD45RA, and the negative fraction formed the memory subset. Blood was collected by leukapheresis, and PBMCs were isolated by Ficoll-Histopaque density gradient centrifugation and then cryopreserved in liquid nitrogen vapor phase. Analytical flow cytometry was used to check the purity and quantity of every magnetically sorted T cell population. Genomic DNA was isolated from each sorted fraction and quantified by UV absorbance on a Nanodrop 2000c. Overall results and qualifications from the work: Compared with non-shared clonotypes, the clonotypes found in all four sorted-subset donors had higher generation probabilities. Naive subsets generally had larger estimated clonotype richness than memory subsets did. Incomplete sequencing was indicated by rarefaction of sorted-subset datasets, despite the large sequencing depth. Pairwise subsampling led to the expectation that sequencing depth would affect the degree of clonotype sharing among donors. Across a handful of donors, around 5% of naive CD4, approximately 3.6% of naive CD8, around 2.5% of memory CD4, and about 0.44% of memory CD8 clonotypes were shared. The genetic and exposure-history diversity represented was limited by the small number of donors. Sampling was restricted to blood, and TCR repertoires in tissue are likely to differ from TCR repertoires in blood.

Sequencing was performed on naive CD4+ T cells from PBMCs. Read against the paper, the sample's cell subset or site label means: CD45RA+ positively selected. The receptor's source is a man between 18 and 35 years old in good health. Some clones in this sample may be carry-over from other donors' samples.

The CDR3 region: CASSPFSGVTDTQYF. Here is the DNA: TGTGCCAGCTCACCGTTTTCAGGGGTGACAGATACGCAGTATTTT. In this chain, TRBV18 is recombined with TRBJ2-3; D gene: possibly TRBD1, on 6 matching bases. CDR1 is given as KGHSH and CDR2 as LQKENI, both from the germline V gene. The CDR3 sequence holds 15 residues, the cysteine and phenylalanine included. Only the CDR3 part of the read is kept: 45 bases, read in frame from the first base. The trim is 3 bases for V and 3 bases for J, with a gap of 13 bases between the germline ends.